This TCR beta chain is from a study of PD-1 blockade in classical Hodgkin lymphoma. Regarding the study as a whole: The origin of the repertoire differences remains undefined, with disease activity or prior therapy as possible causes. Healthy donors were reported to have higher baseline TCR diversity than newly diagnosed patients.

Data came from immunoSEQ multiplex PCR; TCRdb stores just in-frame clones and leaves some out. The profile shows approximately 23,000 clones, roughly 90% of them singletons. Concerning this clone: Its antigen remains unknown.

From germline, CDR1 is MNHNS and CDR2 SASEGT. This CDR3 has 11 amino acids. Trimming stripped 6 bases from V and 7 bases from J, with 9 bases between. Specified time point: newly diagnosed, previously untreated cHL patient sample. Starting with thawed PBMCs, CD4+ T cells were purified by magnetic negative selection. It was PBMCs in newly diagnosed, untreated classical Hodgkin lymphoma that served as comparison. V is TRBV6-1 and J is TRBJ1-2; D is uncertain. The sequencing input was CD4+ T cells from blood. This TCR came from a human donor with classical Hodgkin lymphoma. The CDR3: CASRGTLGYTF. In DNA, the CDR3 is TGTGCCAGCAGGGGTACACTTGGCTACACCTTC.